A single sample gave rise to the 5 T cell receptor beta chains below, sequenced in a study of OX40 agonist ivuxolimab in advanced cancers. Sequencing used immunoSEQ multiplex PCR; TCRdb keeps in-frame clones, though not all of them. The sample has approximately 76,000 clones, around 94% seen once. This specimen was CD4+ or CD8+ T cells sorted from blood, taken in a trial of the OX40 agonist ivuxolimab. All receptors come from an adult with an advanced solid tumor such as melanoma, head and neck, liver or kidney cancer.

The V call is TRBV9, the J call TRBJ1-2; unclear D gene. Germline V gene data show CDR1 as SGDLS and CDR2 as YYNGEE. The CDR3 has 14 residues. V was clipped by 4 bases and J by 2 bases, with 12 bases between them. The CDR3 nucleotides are TGTGCCAGCAGCAAAAGTTTAGTCAACTATGGCTACACCTTC. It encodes CASSKSLVNYGYTF.

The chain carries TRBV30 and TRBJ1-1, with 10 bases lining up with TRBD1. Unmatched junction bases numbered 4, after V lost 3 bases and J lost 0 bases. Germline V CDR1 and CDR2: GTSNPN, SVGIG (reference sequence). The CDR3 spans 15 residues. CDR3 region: CAWSRGQGMNTEAFF. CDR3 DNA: TGTGCCTGGAGCCGGGGACAGGGGATGAACACTGAAGCTTTCTTT.

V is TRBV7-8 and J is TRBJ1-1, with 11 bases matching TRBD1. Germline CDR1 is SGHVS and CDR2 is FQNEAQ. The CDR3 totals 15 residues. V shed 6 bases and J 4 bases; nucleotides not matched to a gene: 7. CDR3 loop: CASSSPGTGGTEAFF. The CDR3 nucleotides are TGTGCCAGCAGTTCTCCCGGGACAGGGGGCACTGAAGCTTTCTTT. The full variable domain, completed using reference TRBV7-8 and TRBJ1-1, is GAGVSQSPRYKVAKRGQDVALRCDPISGHVSLFWYQQALGQGPEFLTYFQNEAQLDKSGLPSDRFFAERPEGSVSTLKIQRTQQEDSAVYLCASSSPGTGGTEAFFGQGTRLTVV.

The CDR3 is CASSPPNPQGVGSEAFF. The CDR3 DNA reads as TGTGCCAGTAGTCCACCAAATCCACAGGGGGTTGGTTCTGAAGCTTTCTTT. The chain combines TRBV19 with TRBJ1-1; 8 positions match TRBD1. The CDR3 spans 17 residues. J lost 6 bases, V lost 5 bases, and 17 bases had no gene match. Germline loops: CDR1 LNHDA, CDR2 SQIVND (reference sequence).

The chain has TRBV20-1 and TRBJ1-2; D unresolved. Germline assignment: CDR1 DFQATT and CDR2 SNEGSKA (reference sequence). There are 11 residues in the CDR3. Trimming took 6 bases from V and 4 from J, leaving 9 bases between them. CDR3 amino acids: CSAETTYGYTF. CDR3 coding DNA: TGCAGTGCCGAGACCACCTATGGCTACACCTTC.